The clone carrying this T cell receptor beta chain is identified as medium-sized from frequency. Its target is unknown. Multiplex touch-down PCR amplified TRB using TRB-A and TRB-B pools in one tube. TCRdb reanalyzed the multiplex PCR reads, giving one entry per CDR3 protein sequence and no DNA. This listing includes fewer than 7,500 distinct CDR3 sequences. Germline V CDR1 and CDR2: MNHNS, SASEGT. CDR3 length equals 16 residues. This record comes from a study of T cell clusters in autoimmune cytopenias. Overall study results and limits: Primary autoimmune cytopenia patients appeared to lack physiological T cell clusters present in healthy donors.

TRB amplification used roughly 250 ng of peripheral blood genomic DNA. This same sample was also part of a study on T cell repertoires in aging, cancer and after chemotherapy.

The TCR originated in a human donor in good health. The sample was peripheral blood. The genes are TRBV6-1 and TRBJ2-3; the TCRdb D gene call, TRBD1, has no DNA to confirm it. The CDR3: CASKGWRQGVTDTQYF.